This is a list of T cell receptor beta chains from one sample in a study of blood T cell repertoires in COVID-19. Sequenced by immunoSEQ multiplex PCR; TCRdb stores in-frame clones only, minus some. The sample consists of around 250,000 clones, 86% of them appearing once. What was sequenced was peripheral blood. The receptors were gathered from a man in his forties or fifties with active or convalescent COVID-19. The CDR3 runs from the conserved cysteine through the conserved F or W. D genes are given only for firm matches. Clone size is not always given. Where it is, it says once, few, many or a class for expanded clones.

v_gene	abundance	j_gene	d_gene	CDR3nt	CDR3aa
TRBV29-1	few	TRBJ1-1	.	TGCAGCGTTGGGCAGAAGATGAACACTGAAGCTTTCTTT	CSVGQKMNTEAFF
TRBV6-5	.	TRBJ1-6	.	TGTGCCAGCAGTTACTATATAGACAGCCAGGCCGGCCTCCACTTT	CASSYYIDSQAGLHF
TRBV5-4	.	TRBJ2-3	TRBD2	TGTGCCAGCGTTAGCGGGGGGAGGTCAGATACGCAGTATTTT	CASVSGGRSDTQYF
TRBV2	.	TRBJ1-3	.	TGTGCCAGCGGGCAGGAAGGAAACACCATATATTTT	CASGQEGNTIYF
TRBV9	.	TRBJ1-4	TRBD1	TGTGCCAGCAGCACCGGGACAGGGGGTGAAAAACTGTTTTTT	CASSTGTGGEKLFF
TRBV5-4	.	TRBJ2-7	TRBD1	TGTGCCAGCAGACTGACAGGGGCCTACGAGCAGTACTTC	CASRLTGAYEQYF
TRBV6-5	.	TRBJ1-4	TRBD1	TGTGCCAGCAGTCCCGGGACAGATGGCCTAGAAAAACTGTTTTTT	CASSPGTDGLEKLFF
TRBV27	once	TRBJ2-5	TRBD1	TGTGCCAGCAGCCCTACAGGGGGCCAAGAGACCCAGTACTTC	CASSPTGGQETQYF
TRBV5-1	.	TRBJ1-2	.	TGCGCCAGCAGCTTGAGCGGCCAGAACTATGGCTACACCTTC	CASSLSGQNYGYTF
TRBV4-1	once	TRBJ1-1	.	TGCGCCAGCAGCCAATGGCAGGAGAACACTGAAGCTTTCTTT	CASSQWQENTEAFF
TRBV27	.	TRBJ2-1	TRBD2	TGTGCCAGCAGTTTGTCCGGGACTAGCGGTCCCAATGAGCAGTTCTTC	CASSLSGTSGPNEQFF
TRBV6-1	.	TRBJ2-1	TRBD2	TGTGCCAGCAGTGAAGTAGCGGGGGCCGGGGGTGAGCAGTTCTTC	CASSEVAGAGGEQFF
TRBV5-1	.	TRBJ1-6	.	TGCGCCAGCAGCTTTACGGACAGCTTTAATAATTCACCCCTCCACTTT	CASSFTDSFNNSPLHF
TRBV6-5	.	TRBJ2-4	.	TGTGCCAGCAGTCCGGCCAAAAACATTCAGTACTTC	CASSPAKNIQYF
TRBV11-3	once	TRBJ2-7	.	TGTGCCAGCAGCTCTGGGCGGGATGACGAGCAGTACTTC	CASSSGRDDEQYF
TRBV28	once	TRBJ1-3	.	TGTGCCAGCAGTTTGGTAGAGAGCTCTGGAAACACCATATATTTT	CASSLVESSGNTIYF
TRBV29-1	.	TRBJ1-1	.	TGCAGCGAACAGGGTTCTGGTACTGAAGCTTTCTTT	CSEQGSGTEAFF